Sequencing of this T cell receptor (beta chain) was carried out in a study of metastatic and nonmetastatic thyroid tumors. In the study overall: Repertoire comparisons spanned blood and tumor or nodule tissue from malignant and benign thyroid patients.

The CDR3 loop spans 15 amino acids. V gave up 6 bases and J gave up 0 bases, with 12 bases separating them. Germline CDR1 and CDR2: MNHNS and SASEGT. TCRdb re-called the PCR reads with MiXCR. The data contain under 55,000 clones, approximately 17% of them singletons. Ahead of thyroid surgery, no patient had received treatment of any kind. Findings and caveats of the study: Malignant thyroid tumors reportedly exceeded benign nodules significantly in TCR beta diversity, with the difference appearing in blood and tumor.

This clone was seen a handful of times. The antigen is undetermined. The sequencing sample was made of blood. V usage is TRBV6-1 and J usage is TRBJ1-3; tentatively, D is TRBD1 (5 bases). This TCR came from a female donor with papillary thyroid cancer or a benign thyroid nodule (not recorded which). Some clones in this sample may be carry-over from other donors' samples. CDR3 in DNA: TGTGCCAGCAGGAGGGACGCAATCTCTGGAAACACCATATATTTT. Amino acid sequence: CASRRDAISGNTIYF.